This T cell receptor beta chain was found in a study of blood T cell repertoires in COVID-19 (dated by TCRdb to about 2020). Turning to the overall study: Collaborator samples came from the United States, Italy and Spain and covered acute and convalescent phases of COVID-19. The material from the prospective study consisted of cDNA or gDNA derived from T cells, B-cell-depleted T cells, or PBMCs. The dataset comprised deeply sampled blood TCRbeta repertoires from subjects exposed to, actively infected with, or recovered from COVID-19. The repertoires were released in a freely available public database intended as a resource for research on the immune response to SARS-CoV-2. The samples were drawn from the first 160 participants of the ongoing ImmuneRACE study and from under 1,500 subjects provided by 6 global collaborators. Sample metadata almost always included a de-identified subject ID, COVID-19 status, age in years and sex. Where HLA class I and class II types were available, the types were taken from metadata supplied by the sample provider, not from assay-based typing.

Concerning this clone itself: Its cognate antigen has yet to be identified. Base quality data are lacking; no much larger clone is found one base away.

Each collaborating institution followed its own protocols to collect whole blood in K2EDTA tubes. For TCRbeta analysis, collaborators shipped samples in one of three forms: frozen whole blood, isolated PBMCs, or DNA extracted from either of those sample types. TCRbeta CDR3 regions were amplified from genomic DNA by means of the immunoSEQ Assay, a bias-controlled multiplex PCR. Turning to the authors' computational methods: The number of nucleated cells in each sample was estimated by amplification of reference gene primers within the assay. Sequence reads were collapsed and filtered to measure the absolute abundance of every unique TCRbeta CDR3 rearrangement. Productive Simpson clonality was computed per sample as the square root of Simpson's diversity index over productive rearrangements. Drawn from immuneACCESS, this table holds only the in-frame rearrangements with V and J called that TCRdb kept. Clones are partly lost; checked studies trace under half to an unresolved V gene and leave the rest unexplained. V and J calls and clone size are given by that table; D and trimming were obtained from the DNA. Recorded for this sample are about 230,000 clones; about 85% of them occurred a single time. More than 0.75% of the sample comes from the top ten.

General study outcomes and caveats: The amount of clinical and demographic metadata varied by source and participant and was provided uncurated.

V lost 5 bases and J lost 10 bases; the stretch between them is 15 bases long. There are 14 amino acids in the CDR3, from cysteine to phenylalanine inclusive. The sequence is cut down to CDR3 DNA, 42 bases in frame from base 1. The CDR1 and CDR2 encoded by the germline V gene are MNHEY and SVGAGI. The chain links TRBV6-5 with TRBJ1-6, with the identity of the D gene unclear. This clonotype was obtained from a man aged 40-50 years with acute or convalescent COVID-19. Sequencing was done on a sample of peripheral blood. The sequenced DNA is TGTGCCAGCAGTCCGGACGGGGTGTGGTCACCCCTCCACTTT. It translates to CASSPDGVWSPLHF.